Detailed here is one TCR beta chain. Its antigen is unknown. This CDR3 is built from 15 residues. The ends were cut back, 2 bases at V and 6 bases at J, with 14 bases in the middle. Germline CDR1 is SGHVS and CDR2 is FQNEAQ. The data stem from a study of CD8+CD57+ T cells in acquired aplastic anemia. The wider study: The DNA of sorted CD4+ and CD8+ cells averaged 3.2 ug. Regarding the study as a whole: Common to patients and controls were approximately 30 CD8+ CDR3 sequences. Significance was not reached for CD8+ Simpson's diversity between patients and controls.

Researchers used genomic DNA as the template to profile TCR beta VDJ and CDR3. TCRdb redid the calling of the reads with MiXCR, one entry per CDR3 protein. The table has about 190,000 distinct CDR3 sequences, 50% to 75% seen once; the top ten hold around 46%. The sequenced material came from sorted CD4+, CD8+, or CD8+CD57+ T cells (not recorded which) from PBMCs. This sequence originates from a human donor with severe aplastic anemia or a healthy control (not recorded which). The chain uses TRBV7-8 and TRBJ2-1; either TRBD1 or TRBD2 may supply D (5 bases each). CDR3 sequence reads: CASSLSLGPSNEQFF. CDR3 in DNA: TGTGCCAGCAGCTTATCACTGGGACCCAGCAATGAGCAGTTCTTC.